The 2 T cell receptor beta chains in this list originate from one sample, sequenced in a study of blood T cell repertoires in COVID-19. Sequencing used immunoSEQ multiplex PCR; TCRdb keeps in-frame clones, though not all of them. The sample shows fewer than 650,000 clones, 85% to 90% of them seen only once. The sample consisted of peripheral blood. The origin of the receptors is a woman in her forties or fifties with COVID-19, enrolled during active disease.

The V and J genes are TRBV13 and TRBJ1-2; 7 bases align to TRBD1. This CDR3 comprises 14 residues. V dropped 5 bases and J dropped 4; count of bases not matched to a gene: 7. Germline lookup yields CDR1 PRHDT and CDR2 FYEKMQ (reference sequence). The CDR3 is CASSQYAGGYGYTF. CDR3 sequence (DNA): TGTGCCAGCAGCCAATACGCAGGGGGCTATGGCTACACCTTC.

The chain recombines TRBV27 with TRBJ2-2, with TRBD2 matching over 9 bases. The junction had 7 bases not matched to a gene; V was cut back by 2 bases and J by 3 bases. This CDR3 is built from 17 residues. The V gene's germline CDR1 is MNHEY and CDR2 SMNVEV (reference sequence). The CDR3 sequence is CASSLGKRGVYTGELFF. DNA for the CDR3: TGTGCCAGCAGTTTAGGCAAGCGGGGGGTCTACACCGGGGAGCTGTTTTTT.